What follows are 12 T cell receptor beta chains derived from one specimen sequenced in a study of T cells in Graves' hyperthyroidism and ophthalmopathy. Amplification targeted TCR beta CDR3 regions from RNA transcripts. First-round RT-PCR targeting the TCR CDR3 was performed with the HTBI primer set. In TCRdb, the multiplex PCR reads were re-called with MiXCR into one record per CDR3 protein. This table has hundreds of thousands of distinct CDR3 sequences, about 16% appearing once. Sequenced: blood. These receptor sequences come from a middle-aged woman with Graves' ophthalmopathy.

This clonotype was seen at least ten times. CDR3 residues: CASSPIAVANTGELFF. The CDR3 region has the DNA TGTGCCAGCTCACCGATAGCGGTCGCGAACACCGGGGAGCTGTTTTTT. The chain uses TRBV18 and TRBJ2-2; perhaps TRBD2 as D (6 bases). The germline gives CDR1 KGHSH, CDR2 LQKENI. V was pared by 3 bases and J by 0 bases, with 11 bases between. The CDR3 has 16 amino acids.

This clonotype was seen at least ten times. V is TRBV6-1 and J is TRBJ1-1; D not certain. V gave up 5 bases and J gave up 0 bases, with 13 bases separating them. CDR3 length: 15 amino acids. CDR1 and CDR2 (germline): MNHNS, SASEGT. This CDR3 reads CASSYDRAVNTEAFF. The CDR3 DNA sequence: TGTGCCAGCAGTTACGATAGGGCGGTGAACACTGAAGCTTTCTTT.

This clonotype occurred a few times. V and J are TRBV7-2 and TRBJ1-5, with D maybe TRBD1 (6 bases). Looked up from germline, CDR1 is SGHTA and CDR2 is FQGNSA. With 5 bases removed from V and 0 bases from J, the gap between germline ends came to 17 bases. This CDR3 is 17 amino acids long. The DNA of the CDR3 is TGTGCCAGCAGCCTGGGGGGGCAGCCTAATAGCAATCAGCCCCAGCATTTT. Translating gives CASSLGGQPNSNQPQHF.

The rearrangement uses TRBV6-1 and TRBJ1-2, with D maybe TRBD1 (6 bases). V lost 6 bases to trimming and J lost 3 bases, with 11 bases between them. Germline CDR1 reads MNHNS; CDR2 reads SASEGT. CDR3 size: 13 residues. The CDR3 protein is CASRRGADYGYTF. The CDR3 region has the DNA TGTGCCAGCAGACGGGGGGCGGACTATGGCTACACCTTC.

This clonotype was seen ten or more times. CDR3 residues: CASKGTLNNEQFF. The CDR3 DNA is TGTGCCTCCAAGGGGACACTTAACAATGAGCAGTTCTTC. The V gene is TRBV28, the J gene TRBJ2-1; D might be TRBD1 (6 bases). This CDR3 spans 13 amino acids. The V end was cut by 11 bases, the J end by 5 bases, with 16 bases between. The germline V gene has CDR1 MDHEN and CDR2 SYDVKM.

This clonotype appeared many times. CDR3 sequence reads: CASSLVRHSNQPQHF. In DNA, the CDR3 is TGTGCCAGCAGTTTAGTCAGGCATAGCAATCAGCCCCAGCATTTT. The rearrangement links TRBV12-3 or TRBV12-4 to TRBJ1-5; D is unclear. The CDR3 runs 15 residues. V lost 1 base and J lost 0, with 7 bases in between.

The genes are TRBV20-1 and TRBJ2-3; D unresolved. Trimming cost V 1 base and J 1 base, with 6 bases left between them. This CDR3 region has 13 residues. The germline V gene has CDR1 DFQATT and CDR2 SNEGSKA (reference sequence). The CDR3 loop reads CSARVVGTDTQYF. The CDR3 region has the DNA TGCAGTGCTAGAGTGGTTGGCACAGATACGCAGTATTTT.

There are a few counts of this clonotype. The rearrangement links TRBV29-1 to TRBJ2-1, with 11 bases lining up with TRBD2. Germline V CDR1 and CDR2: SQVTM, ANQGSEA. This CDR3 contains 14 residues. Trimming took 6 bases from V and 3 from J; bases not matched to a gene: 4. In DNA, the CDR3 is TGCAGCGTCCTTAGCGGGGGGGGCTACAATGAGCAGTTCTTC. Translated: CSVLSGGGYNEQFF.

This sequence joins TRBV30 and TRBJ2-3, with a weak D call TRBD2 (6 bases). CDR1 and CDR2 from the germline V gene are GTSNPN and SVGIG (reference sequence). The ends were cut back, 5 bases at V and 1 base at J, with 16 bases in the middle. This CDR3 spans 15 amino acids. The CDR3 here is CAWEAGRGGTDTQYF. The DNA of the CDR3 is TGTGCCTGGGAAGCTGGGCGGGGAGGCACAGATACGCAGTATTTT.

This clonotype was picked up many times. This chain uses TRBV28 with TRBJ2-7, with D unresolved. The CDR3 has 13 amino acids. Trimming took off 6 bases at V and 4 bases at J, with 13 bases between the two ends. The V gene's germline CDR1 is MDHEN and CDR2 SYDVKM. For the CDR3, the DNA is TGTGCCAGCAGCTTTGCGCCCGAATACGAGCAGTACTTC. Its protein product is CASSFAPEYEQYF.

This chain connects TRBV6-2 or TRBV6-3 to TRBJ2-5; D gene unclear. Per the germline V gene, CDR1 is MNHEY and CDR2 is SVGEGT. Trimming removed 6 bases at V and 5 bases at J, with 16 bases between. This CDR3 region has 14 residues. The CDR3 sequence: CASSDWVLSETQYF. The CDR3 bases are TGTGCCAGCAGCGACTGGGTCCTAAGCGAGACCCAGTACTTC.

This clonotype was observed at least ten times. J is TRBJ2-3 and V is TRBV27; no reliable D call. This CDR3 is 12 amino acids long. V dropped 5 bases and J dropped 6 bases, with 9 bases sitting between them. CDR1 and CDR2 (germline): MNHEY, SMNVEV (reference sequence). The DNA for the CDR3 is TGTGCCAGCAGTCGGCAGTGGGATACGCAGTATTTT. It is translated as CASSRQWDTQYF.